These 16 T cell receptor beta chains originate from one sample sequenced in a study of shared clonotypes between healthy human individuals. Profiling relied on immunoSEQ multiplex PCR, and the TCRdb table lists in-frame clones only, not all of them. The sample shows about 1 million clones, roughly 80% of them seen only once. Sequenced input: memory CD4+ T cells sorted from blood. Regarding subset: CD45RA-negative fraction. The origin of the receptors is a man between 18 and 35 years old in good health.

The J gene is TRBJ2-2, the V gene TRBV9; 9 nucleotides align to TRBD1. CDR1 and CDR2 from the germline V gene are SGDLS and YYNGEE. Trimming removed 6 bases from V and 4 bases from J; junction bases left unmatched: 7. The CDR3 runs to 15 residues. The CDR3 loop is CASMRTGVSTGELFF. The CDR3 DNA is TGTGCCAGCATGAGGACAGGGGTATCCACCGGGGAGCTGTTTTTT.

The gene calls are TRBV11-2 and TRBJ1-1; 7 bases align to TRBD1. Per germline, CDR1 SGHAT and CDR2 FQNNGV. With 4 bases clipped from V and 5 bases from J, the junction kept 7 bases outside the gene matches. The CDR3 length is 14 residues. This CDR3 is CASSSQGVGTEAFF. The CDR3 nucleotides read TGTGCCAGCAGCTCGCAGGGGGTTGGTACTGAAGCTTTCTTT.

V and J are TRBV7-9 and TRBJ2-1, with 7 bases identical to TRBD2. J lost 6 bases, V lost 8 bases, and 10 bases had no gene match. Germline CDR1 SEHNR, CDR2 FQNEAQ (reference sequence). This CDR3 is built from 14 residues. CDR3 amino acids: CASRTWEGPNEQFF. The CDR3 DNA reads as TGTGCCAGCCGCACGTGGGAGGGCCCCAATGAGCAGTTCTTC.

The chain recombines TRBV7-2 with TRBJ1-6; no firm D call. The V end was cut by 1 base, the J end by 10 bases, with 11 bases between. The CDR3 is 14 amino acids. Germline-derived CDR1 and CDR2 are SGHTA and FQGNSA. The DNA for the CDR3 is TGTGCCAGCAGCTTAGGTCACTGGAACTCACCCCTCCACTTT. As protein: CASSLGHWNSPLHF.

The rearrangement joins TRBV19 to TRBJ2-2; D is perhaps TRBD2 (6 bases). This CDR3 has 14 amino acids. Trimming stripped 7 bases from V and 2 bases from J, with 11 bases between. Germline assignment: CDR1 LNHDA and CDR2 SQIVND (reference sequence). CDR3 protein: CASIWGVNTGELFF. CDR3 sequence (DNA): TGTGCCAGTATTTGGGGGGTCAACACCGGGGAGCTGTTTTTT. The entire variable domain, with the rest obtained from reference TRBV19 and TRBJ2-2, is as follows: DGGITQSPKYLFRKEGQNVTLSCEQNLNHDAMYWYRQDPGQGLRLIYYSQIVNDFQKGDIAEGYSVSREKKESFPLTVTSAQKNPTAFYLCASIWGVNTGELFFGEGSRLTVL.

This clone was picked up a small number of times. This chain connects TRBV19 to TRBJ2-5, with D perhaps assigned TRBD1 or TRBD2 (5 bases each). This CDR3 has 15 amino acids. Trimming took off 5 bases at V and 4 bases at J, with 17 bases between the two ends. Per germline, CDR1 LNHDA and CDR2 SQIVND (reference sequence). The CDR3 region is CASSLPGRAGETQYF. The CDR3 DNA is TGTGCCAGTAGTCTCCCGGGCAGGGCGGGAGAGACCCAGTACTTC.

V gene TRBV19 combines with J gene TRBJ1-5; no clear D. The V gene's germline CDR1 is LNHDA and CDR2 SQIVND (reference sequence). The V and J ends lost 0 bases and 6 bases respectively, with 9 bases between them. CDR3 length: 14 amino acids. This chain's CDR3 is CASSIEVLGQPQHF. The CDR3 coding sequence is TGTGCCAGTAGTATAGAGGTTCTGGGTCAGCCCCAGCATTTT.

This sequence joins TRBV23-1 and TRBJ2-7; TRBD1 aligns across 7 bases. TRBV23-1 is an open reading frame whose function is uncertain. V shed 2 bases, J shed 5 bases, and the junction held 21 bases outside the gene matches. The CDR3 spans 19 residues. CDR3 in DNA: TGCGCCAGCAGTCAACCGGGACAGCGCATTTATTTTCCCAGCGACGAGCAGTACTTC. Residues: CASSQPGQRIYFPSDEQYF.

This sequence joins TRBV10-2 and TRBJ2-1; 7 bases fit TRBD1. The J segment lost 6 bases and the V segment lost 7 bases, leaving 9 bases of the junction unmatched. The CDR3 runs to 14 residues. The germline V gene has CDR1 WSHSY and CDR2 SAAADI. The CDR3 nucleotides read TGCGCCAGCAAGAGGGGTCCAGGGGGCAATGAGCAGTTCTTC. It codes for CASKRGPGGNEQFF.

The chain carries TRBV5-5 and TRBJ1-2, with D unresolved. The CDR3 covers 13 residues. Looked up from germline, CDR1 is SGHKS and CDR2 is YYEKEE (reference sequence). Trimming shortened V by 2 bases and J by 6 bases, and 11 bases separated the two germline ends. DNA for the CDR3: TGTGCCAGCAGCTTCGGGCCCCGGGATGGCTACACCTTC. Residues: CASSFGPRDGYTF.

This clone was observed a single time. The V gene is TRBV27, the J gene TRBJ1-5; TRBD1 matches 9 bases. The CDR3 is made up of 15 amino acids. V lost 2 bases and J lost 5; bases outside the gene matches: 4. Germline-derived CDR1 and CDR2 are MNHEY and SMNVEV (reference sequence). Written as DNA, the CDR3 is TGTGCCAGCAGTTTAAGGTGGGACAGGGATCAGCCCCAGCATTTT. It encodes CASSLRWDRDQPQHF.

The sample holds many counts of this clone. The chain combines TRBV7-2 with TRBJ1-4, with D maybe TRBD1 (6 bases). Trimming pared 4 bases from V and 15 bases from J, leaving 15 bases between. The CDR3 contains 12 residues. CDR1 and CDR2 (germline): SGHTA, FQGNSA. CDR3 region: CASSSQGGVMFF. DNA of the CDR3: TGTGCCAGCAGCTCACAGGGTGGTGTGATGTTTTTT.

Comments on this clone: Distinct nucleotide sequences in the sample also encode this CDR3. The chain has TRBV18 and TRBJ2-3; D remains ambiguous. Between the trimmed V and J ends, which lost 3 bases and 6 bases, there was a span of 7 bases. Germline values: CDR1 KGHSH, CDR2 LQKENI. The length of the CDR3 is 12 residues. The CDR3 coding sequence is TGTGCCAGCTCACCGCTTGGGGATACGCAGTATTTT. Translating gives CASSPLGDTQYF.

The chain uses TRBV10-1 and TRBJ1-1; a possible D gene is TRBD1 (6 bases). Germline assignment: CDR1 WNHNN and CDR2 SYGVQD (reference sequence). The CDR3 consists of 14 residues. V lost 0 bases and J 6 bases, leaving 11 bases between the germline ends. The CDR3 nucleotides are TGCGCCAGCAGTGAGTCGCAGGGGAAAGCTGAAGCTTTCTTT. Protein sequence: CASSESQGKAEAFF.

On this clone itself: This likely came from a read error, as a far larger clone is one base away. At the DNA level, this CDR3 is encoded by other sequences in the same sample as well. V and J are TRBV4-1 and TRBJ1-1; TRBD1 is a possible D gene (5 bases). Germline V lookup: CDR1 MGHRA, CDR2 YSYEKL. This CDR3 comprises 15 residues. The chain's CDR3 is CASSQNRRQNTEAFF. The CDR3 DNA reads as TGCGCCAGCAGCCAAAATAGACGACAGAACACTGAGGCTTTCTTT.

The chain combines TRBV10-3 with TRBJ1-3; no reliable D call. Looked up from germline, CDR1 is ENHRY and CDR2 is SYGVKD. The germline V and J ends were trimmed by 0 bases and 5 bases, with 5 bases remaining between them. This CDR3 has 13 residues. CDR3 region: CAISESQRNTIYF. As DNA, the CDR3 is TGTGCCATCAGTGAGTCGCAGCGAAACACCATATATTTT.